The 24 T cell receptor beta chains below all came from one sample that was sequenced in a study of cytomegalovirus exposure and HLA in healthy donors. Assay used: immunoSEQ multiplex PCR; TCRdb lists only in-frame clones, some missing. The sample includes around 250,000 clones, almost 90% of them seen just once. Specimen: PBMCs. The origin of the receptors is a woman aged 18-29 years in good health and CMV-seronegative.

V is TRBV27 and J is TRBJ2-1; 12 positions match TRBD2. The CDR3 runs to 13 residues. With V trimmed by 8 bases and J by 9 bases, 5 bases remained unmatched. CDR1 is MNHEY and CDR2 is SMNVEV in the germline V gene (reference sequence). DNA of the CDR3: TGTGCCAGCCGTGCTAGCGGGGGGGGTGAGCAGTTCTTC. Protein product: CASRASGGGEQFF.

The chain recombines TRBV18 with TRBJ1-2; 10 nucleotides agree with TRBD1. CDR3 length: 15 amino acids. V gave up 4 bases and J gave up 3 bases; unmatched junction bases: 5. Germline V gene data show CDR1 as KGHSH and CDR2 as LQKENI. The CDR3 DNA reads TGTGCCAGCTCACTAATGGACAGGGGGTACTATGGCTACACCTTC. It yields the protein CASSLMDRGYYGYTF.

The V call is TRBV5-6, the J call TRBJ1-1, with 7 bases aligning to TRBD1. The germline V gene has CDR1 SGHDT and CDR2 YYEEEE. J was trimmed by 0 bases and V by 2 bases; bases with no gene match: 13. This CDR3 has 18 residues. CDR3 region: CASSFSGTEDLMNTEAFF. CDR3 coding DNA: TGTGCCAGCAGCTTTTCCGGGACAGAGGACTTAATGAACACTGAAGCTTTCTTT.

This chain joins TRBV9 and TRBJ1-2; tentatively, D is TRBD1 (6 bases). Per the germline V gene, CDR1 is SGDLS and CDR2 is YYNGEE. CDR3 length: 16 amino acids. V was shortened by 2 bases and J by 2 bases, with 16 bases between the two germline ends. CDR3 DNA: TGTGCCAGCAGCGTCCACCCCCTTCAGGGGAACTATGGCTACACCTTC. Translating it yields CASSVHPLQGNYGYTF.

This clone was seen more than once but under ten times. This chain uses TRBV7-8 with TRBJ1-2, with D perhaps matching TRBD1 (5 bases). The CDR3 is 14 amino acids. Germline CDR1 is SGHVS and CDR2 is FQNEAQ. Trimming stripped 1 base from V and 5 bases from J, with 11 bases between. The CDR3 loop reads CASSLGTTYYGYTF. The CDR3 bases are TGTGCCAGCAGCTTAGGGACAACTTATTATGGCTACACCTTC.

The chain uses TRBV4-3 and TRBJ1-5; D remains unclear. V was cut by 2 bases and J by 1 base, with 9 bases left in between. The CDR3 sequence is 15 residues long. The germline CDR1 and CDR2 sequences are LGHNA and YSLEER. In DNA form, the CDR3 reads TGCGCCAGCAGCCAAACCGGGTCGAGCAATCAGCCCCAGCATTTT. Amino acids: CASSQTGSSNQPQHF.

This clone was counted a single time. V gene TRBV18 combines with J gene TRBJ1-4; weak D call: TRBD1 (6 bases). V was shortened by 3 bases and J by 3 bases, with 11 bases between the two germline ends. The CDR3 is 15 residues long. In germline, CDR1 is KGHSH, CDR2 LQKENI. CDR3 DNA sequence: TGTGCCAGCTCACCCAGGGGAAACGCTAATGAAAAACTGTTTTTT. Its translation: CASSPRGNANEKLFF.

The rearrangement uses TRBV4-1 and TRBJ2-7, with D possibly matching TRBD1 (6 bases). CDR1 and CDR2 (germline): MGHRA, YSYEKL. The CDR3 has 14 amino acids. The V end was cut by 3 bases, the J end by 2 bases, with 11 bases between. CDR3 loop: CASSQDSVAYEQYV. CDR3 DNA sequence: TGCGCCAGCAGCCAGGACAGCGTGGCCTACGAGCAGTACGTC.

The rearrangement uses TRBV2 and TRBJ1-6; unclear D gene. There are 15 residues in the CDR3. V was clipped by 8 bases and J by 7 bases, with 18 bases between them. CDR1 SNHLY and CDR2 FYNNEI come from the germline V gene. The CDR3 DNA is TGTGCCAGCGAGGAGGGCCCGGCCCAAAATTCACCCCTCCACTTT. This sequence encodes CASEEGPAQNSPLHF.

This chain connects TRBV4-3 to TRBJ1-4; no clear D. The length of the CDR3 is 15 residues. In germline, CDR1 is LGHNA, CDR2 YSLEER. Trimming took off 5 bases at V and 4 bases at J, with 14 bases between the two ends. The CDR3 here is CASSLSGSDNEKLFF. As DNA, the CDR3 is TGCGCCAGCAGCTTATCCGGGAGCGATAATGAAAAACTGTTTTTT.

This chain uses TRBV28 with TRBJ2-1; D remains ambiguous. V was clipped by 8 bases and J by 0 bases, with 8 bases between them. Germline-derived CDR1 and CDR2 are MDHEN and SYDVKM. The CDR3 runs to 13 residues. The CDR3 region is CASGLDSYNEQFF. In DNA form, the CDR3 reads TGTGCCAGCGGCCTAGACTCCTACAATGAGCAGTTCTTC.

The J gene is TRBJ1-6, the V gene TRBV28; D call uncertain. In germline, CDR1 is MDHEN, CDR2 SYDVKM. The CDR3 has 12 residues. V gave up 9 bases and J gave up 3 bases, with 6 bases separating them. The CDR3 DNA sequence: TGTGCCAGTACAAACTATAATTCACCCCTCCACTTT. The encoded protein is CASTNYNSPLHF.

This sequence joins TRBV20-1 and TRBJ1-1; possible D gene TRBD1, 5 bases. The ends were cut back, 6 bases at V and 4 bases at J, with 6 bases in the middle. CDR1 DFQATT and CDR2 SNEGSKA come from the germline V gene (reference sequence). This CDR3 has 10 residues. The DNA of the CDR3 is TGCAGTGCGGGGCGCACTGAAGCTTTCTTT. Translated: CSAGRTEAFF.

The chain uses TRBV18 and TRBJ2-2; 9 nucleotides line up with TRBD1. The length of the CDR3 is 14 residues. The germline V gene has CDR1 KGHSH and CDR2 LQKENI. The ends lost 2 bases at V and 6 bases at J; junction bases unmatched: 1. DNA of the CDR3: TGTGCCAGCTCACCAGGGACAGGGTCCGGGGAGCTGTTTTTT. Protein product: CASSPGTGSGELFF.

Written as DNA, the CDR3 is TGTGCCAGCAGTTACTCGAGTAGCTCTGGAAACACCATATATTTT. Translated: CASSYSSSSGNTIYF. The V call is TRBV6-5, the J call TRBJ1-3; D is ambiguous. V lost 0 bases and J 0 bases, leaving 6 bases between the germline ends. This CDR3 comprises 15 residues. The germline gives CDR1 MNHEY, CDR2 SVGAGI.

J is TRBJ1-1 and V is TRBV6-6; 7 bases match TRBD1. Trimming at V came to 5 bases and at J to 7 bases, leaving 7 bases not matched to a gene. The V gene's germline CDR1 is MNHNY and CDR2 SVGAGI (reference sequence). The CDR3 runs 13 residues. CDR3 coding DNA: TGTGCCAGCAGTGTTACAGGGGTCGGTGAAGCTTTCTTT. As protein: CASSVTGVGEAFF.

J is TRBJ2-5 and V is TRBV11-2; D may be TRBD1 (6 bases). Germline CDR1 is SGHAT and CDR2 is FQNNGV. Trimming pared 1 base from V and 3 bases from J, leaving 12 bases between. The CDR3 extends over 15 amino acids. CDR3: CASSLAPTGKETQYF. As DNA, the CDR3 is TGTGCCAGCAGCTTAGCCCCCACAGGGAAAGAGACCCAGTACTTC.

This chain's CDR3 is CASSFARGSIGELFF. In DNA form, the CDR3 reads TGTGCCAGCAGCTTTGCCAGGGGGTCAATCGGGGAGCTGTTTTTT. The chain employs TRBV7-9 and TRBJ2-2; 7 nucleotides match TRBD1. V trimming: 3 bases; J trimming: 7 bases; junction bases outside the gene matches: 8. Germline V gene data show CDR1 as SEHNR and CDR2 as FQNEAQ (reference sequence). CDR3 length: 15 residues.

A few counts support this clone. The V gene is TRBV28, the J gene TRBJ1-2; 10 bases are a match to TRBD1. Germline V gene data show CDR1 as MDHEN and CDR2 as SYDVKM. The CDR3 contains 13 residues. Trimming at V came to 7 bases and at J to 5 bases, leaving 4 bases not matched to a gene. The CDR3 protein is CASTQDRGYGYTF. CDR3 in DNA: TGTGCCAGCACCCAGGACAGGGGGTATGGCTACACCTTC.

CDR3 region: CASKTGIGTDTQYF. CDR3 DNA: TGTGCCAGTAAAACAGGGATTGGCACAGATACGCAGTATTTT. The V call is TRBV19, the J call TRBJ2-3; maybe TRBD1 (6 bases). V lost 7 bases to trimming and J lost 1 base, with 12 bases between them. CDR3 length: 14 residues. Germline CDR1 is LNHDA and CDR2 is SQIVND (reference sequence).

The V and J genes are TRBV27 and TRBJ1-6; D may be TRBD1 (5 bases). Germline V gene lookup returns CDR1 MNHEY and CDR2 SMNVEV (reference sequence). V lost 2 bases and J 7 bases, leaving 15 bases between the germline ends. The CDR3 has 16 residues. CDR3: CASSLAGWQTNSPLHF. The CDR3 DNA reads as TGTGCCAGCAGTTTAGCAGGGTGGCAGACCAATTCACCCCTCCACTTT.

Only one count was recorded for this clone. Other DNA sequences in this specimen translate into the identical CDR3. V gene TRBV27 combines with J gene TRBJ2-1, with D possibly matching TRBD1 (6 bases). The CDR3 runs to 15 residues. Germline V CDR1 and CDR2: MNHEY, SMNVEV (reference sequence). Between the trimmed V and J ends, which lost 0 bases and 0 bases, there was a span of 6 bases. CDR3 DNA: TGTGCCAGCAGTTTATCAGGGGGCTCCTACAATGAGCAGTTCTTC. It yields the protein CASSLSGGSYNEQFF.

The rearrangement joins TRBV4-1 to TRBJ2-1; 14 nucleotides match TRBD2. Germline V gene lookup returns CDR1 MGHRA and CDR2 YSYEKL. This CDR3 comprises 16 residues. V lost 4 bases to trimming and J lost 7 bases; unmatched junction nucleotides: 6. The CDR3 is CASSRPTSGGDNEQFF. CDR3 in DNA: TGCGCCAGCAGCCGCCCGACTAGCGGGGGGGATAATGAGCAGTTCTTC.

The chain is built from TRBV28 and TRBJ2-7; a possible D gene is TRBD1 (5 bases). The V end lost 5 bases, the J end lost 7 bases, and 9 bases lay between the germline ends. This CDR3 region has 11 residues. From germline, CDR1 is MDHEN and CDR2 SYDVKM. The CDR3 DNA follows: TGTGCCAGCAGTGCAAACAGGGAGCAGTACGTC. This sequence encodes CASSANREQYV.